This T cell receptor beta chain appears in the sequencing data of a study of cytomegalovirus exposure and HLA in healthy donors. CDR1 and CDR2 (germline): LGHNA, YSLEER. The CDR3 has 13 residues. Trimming stripped 4 bases from V and 1 base from J, with 7 bases between. Primers for the PCR totalled 60 Vbeta and 13 Jbeta. The assay was immunoSEQ multiplex PCR, and TCRdb's table has in-frame clones only and misses some. The table records around 140,000 clones, 65% to 80% of them present only once. Broader study findings: Being productive about 90% or about 30% of the time was typical of most TCR beta V segments in an earlier analysis. Exclusion applied to some V segments, including TRBV6-2 and TRBV6-3, as they were indistinguishable. In a later analysis, HLA-C alleles had the fewest associated TCRs, DRB1 alleles the most. An apparent linkage of common viral pathogens to several of the most significant clusters emerged in a later analysis.

As concerns this clone: Its specificity is unknown.

The sequencing sample was made of PBMCs. The chain is built from TRBV4-3 and TRBJ2-5; D call uncertain. The sequence came from a man aged 40-49 years in good health and CMV-seropositive. CDR3 in amino acids: CASSRDGQETQYF. In DNA, the CDR3 is TGCGCCAGCAGCCGAGACGGCCAAGAGACCCAGTACTTC.